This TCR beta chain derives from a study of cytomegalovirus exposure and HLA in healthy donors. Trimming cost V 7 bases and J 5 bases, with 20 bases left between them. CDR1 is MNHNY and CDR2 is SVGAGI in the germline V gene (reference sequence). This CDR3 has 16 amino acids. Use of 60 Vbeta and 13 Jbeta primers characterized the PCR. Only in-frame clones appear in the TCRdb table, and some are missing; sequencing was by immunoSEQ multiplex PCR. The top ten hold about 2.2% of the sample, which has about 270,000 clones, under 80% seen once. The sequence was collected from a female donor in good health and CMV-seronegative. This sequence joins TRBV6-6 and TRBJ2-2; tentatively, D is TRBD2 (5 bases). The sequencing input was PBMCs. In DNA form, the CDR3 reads TGTGCCAGCACCGACATCGGACTTTTGGGGACCGGGGAGCTGTTTTTT. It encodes CASTDIGLLGTGELFF.